Below, 18 T cell receptor beta chains from the same sample are listed, as sequenced in a study of blood T cell repertoires in COVID-19. The method was immunoSEQ multiplex PCR; TCRdb's version includes in-frame clones alone and lacks a portion of them. This sample has about 370,000 clones, with nearly 90% found just once. Sequenced: peripheral blood. Source of these receptors: a man between 18 and 29 years old with active or convalescent COVID-19.

Of note for this clone: One end of the junction does not line up with germline, which may come from a read error. The chain carries TRBV19 and TRBJ1-5; 9 nucleotides agree with TRBD1. This CDR3 region has 14 residues. Germline loops: CDR1 LNHDA, CDR2 SQIVND (reference sequence). The CDR3, as DNA: TGTGCCAGTAGCATAGACAGGGGGTATCAGCCCCAGCATTTT. Its protein is CASSIDRGYQPQHF.

This chain uses TRBV7-2 with TRBJ2-1; 7 positions match TRBD1. Trimming at V came to 4 bases and at J to 7 bases, leaving 10 bases not matched to a gene. The CDR3 consists of 15 residues. From germline, CDR1 is SGHTA and CDR2 FQGNSA. The CDR3 DNA reads as TGTGCCAGCAGCTACCCCTTGACAGGGAATAATGAGCAGTTCTTC. Translating it yields CASSYPLTGNNEQFF.

The V call is TRBV4-1, the J call TRBJ2-7; D ambiguous. V lost 3 bases, J lost 6 bases, and 21 bases lay in between. CDR1 MGHRA and CDR2 YSYEKL come from the germline V gene. This CDR3 is built from 16 residues. CDR3 region: CASSHLLLGNQREQYF. As DNA, the CDR3 is TGCGCCAGCAGCCATCTCCTCCTAGGAAATCAGCGCGAGCAGTACTTC.

The chain has TRBV29-1 and TRBJ2-1, with 8 bases that match TRBD2. The CDR3 runs to 14 residues. Germline V gives CDR1 SQVTM, CDR2 ANQGSEA. Trimming took 7 bases from V and 2 from J; bases not matched to a gene: 7. DNA of the CDR3: TGCAGCGGGCGTAGGCGGGGGGCCTACAATGAGCAGTTCTTC. Its protein is CSGRRRGAYNEQFF.

This chain uses TRBV6-5 with TRBJ1-2; D unclear. CDR3 length: 15 residues. V was pared by 10 bases and J by 8 bases, with 26 bases between. CDR1 is MNHEY and CDR2 is SVGAGI in the germline V gene. CDR3 in DNA: TGTGCCACCTACACACTACGTGGCACCTTATCCGGCTACACCTTC. Its protein product is CATYTLRGTLSGYTF.

The J gene is TRBJ1-4, the V gene TRBV6-6; no definite D call. Germline V gene sequence: CDR1 MNHNY, CDR2 SVGAGI (reference sequence). CDR3 length: 14 residues. The V gene lost 6 bases and the J gene lost 0 bases, with 8 bases spanning the gap. The CDR3 loop is CASSLSATNEKLFF. The CDR3, as DNA: TGTGCCAGCAGCCTGTCAGCAACTAATGAAAAACTGTTTTTT.

The rearrangement links TRBV5-1 to TRBJ1-1; unclear D gene. Trimming cost V 2 bases and J 0 bases, with 17 bases left between them. The CDR3 has 17 amino acids. CDR1 is SGHRS and CDR2 is YFSETQ in the germline V gene. The CDR3 reads CASSLSGPGGLNTEAFF. Written as DNA, the CDR3 is TGCGCCAGCAGCTTATCCGGTCCCGGAGGGTTGAACACTGAAGCTTTCTTT. The variable domain in full, with the rest retrieved from reference TRBV5-1 and TRBJ1-1, is KAGVTQTPRYLIKTRGQQVTLSCSPISGHRSVSWYQQTPGQGLQFLFEYFSETQRNKGNFPGRFSGRQFSNSRSEMNVSTLELGDSALYLCASSLSGPGGLNTEAFFGQGTRLTVV.

CDR3 amino acids: CATSSLITTNEKLFF. CDR3 nucleotides: TGTGCCACCAGCAGCCTTATAACAACTAATGAAAAACTGTTTTTT. The gene calls are TRBV15 and TRBJ1-4; D ambiguous. The germline CDR1 and CDR2 sequences are LNHNV and YYDKDF (reference sequence). There are 15 residues in the CDR3. The V end was cut by 3 bases, the J end by 0 bases, with 8 bases between.

The CDR3 spells CASSMEWRSLYNEQFF. In DNA, the CDR3 is TGTGCCAGTAGTATGGAATGGCGGAGTCTCTACAATGAGCAGTTCTTC. This rearrangement joins TRBV19 to TRBJ2-1; no definite D call. This CDR3 comprises 16 residues. CDR1 and CDR2 from the germline V gene are LNHDA and SQIVND (reference sequence). The ends were cut back, 3 bases at V and 3 bases at J, with 15 bases in the middle.

The rearrangement links TRBV28 to TRBJ1-5; no reliable D call. The CDR3 covers 13 residues. V was pared by 2 bases and J by 4 bases, with 6 bases between. Looked up from germline, CDR1 is MDHEN and CDR2 is SYDVKM. CDR3 residues: CASSLPGNQPQHF. The CDR3 nucleotides read TGTGCCAGCAGTTTACCGGGGAATCAGCCCCAGCATTTT.

The chain uses TRBV24-1 and TRBJ2-3; 12 bases fit TRBD2. This CDR3 region has 16 residues. Germline V gene lookup returns CDR1 KGHDR and CDR2 SFDVKD. Trimming cost V 1 base and J 7 bases; bases outside gene matches: 5. The CDR3 is CATSDFLAGGQYTQYF. Written as DNA, the CDR3 is TGTGCCACCAGTGATTTTCTAGCGGGGGGGCAATATACGCAGTATTTT.

V is TRBV7-9 and J is TRBJ2-7; 7 bases map to TRBD1. The CDR3 totals 15 residues. Germline V gives CDR1 SEHNR, CDR2 FQNEAQ (reference sequence). The ends lost 1 base at V and 2 bases at J; junction bases unmatched: 5. In nucleotides, the CDR3 is TGTGCCAGCAGCTTAGTACAGGGGTACCCCTACGAGCAGTACTTC. Protein sequence: CASSLVQGYPYEQYF.

The V call is TRBV7-2, the J call TRBJ2-7; the D gene could be TRBD1 or TRBD2 (5 bases each). The V end lost 5 bases, the J end lost 3 bases, and 11 bases lay between the germline ends. Germline loops: CDR1 SGHTA, CDR2 FQGNSA. CDR3 length: 13 residues. The CDR3 coding sequence is TGTGCCAGCAGCCTAGGGGAGATCTACGAGCAGTACTTC. It yields the protein CASSLGEIYEQYF.

The CDR3 DNA sequence: TGTGCCAGCAGCGTAACCGGGGGTACTGAAGCTTTCTTT. It yields the protein CASSVTGGTEAFF. This chain joins TRBV7-2 and TRBJ1-1; TRBD1 might be the D (5 bases). The CDR3 runs to 13 residues. V was trimmed by 5 bases and J by 5 bases, leaving 12 bases between them. The germline V gene has CDR1 SGHTA and CDR2 FQGNSA.

This clone was detected only once. The gene calls are TRBV5-8 and TRBJ2-3; D might be TRBD2 (6 bases). V shed 6 bases and J shed 3 bases, with 14 bases lying between them. Germline V gives CDR1 SGHTS, CDR2 YDEGEE. The CDR3 extends over 14 amino acids. The CDR3 DNA reads as TGTGCCAGCATTGGGGGGAGAGGGACAGATACGCAGTATTTT. Its protein product is CASIGGRGTDTQYF.

The chain is built from TRBV19 and TRBJ1-6; D might be TRBD1 (6 bases). The CDR3 is made up of 14 amino acids. Germline CDR1 and CDR2: LNHDA and SQIVND (reference sequence). Deletions cut 4 bases from V and 2 bases from J, with 6 bases between. The CDR3 sequence: CASSKGAYNSPLHF. The CDR3 DNA sequence: TGTGCCAGTAGTAAGGGGGCCTATAATTCACCCCTCCACTTT.

The CDR3 loop is CASSRGWGETQYF. Here the CDR3 DNA reads TGTGCCAGCAGCCGGGGGTGGGGAGAGACCCAGTACTTC. J is TRBJ2-5 and V is TRBV11-3, with D possibly TRBD2 on 6 matching bases. CDR1 is SGHNT, CDR2 YENEEA, per germline. V shed 5 bases and J shed 4 bases, with 11 bases lying between them. The CDR3 sequence is 13 residues long.

The V call is TRBV29-1, the J call TRBJ2-3; no definite D call. V lost 6 bases, J lost 6 bases, and 16 bases lay in between. There are 13 residues in the CDR3. The germline V gene has CDR1 SQVTM and CDR2 ANQGSEA. The CDR3 DNA reads as TGCAGCGTCCCGGTAGTAACTCTGGATACGCAGTATTTT. Its protein product is CSVPVVTLDTQYF.